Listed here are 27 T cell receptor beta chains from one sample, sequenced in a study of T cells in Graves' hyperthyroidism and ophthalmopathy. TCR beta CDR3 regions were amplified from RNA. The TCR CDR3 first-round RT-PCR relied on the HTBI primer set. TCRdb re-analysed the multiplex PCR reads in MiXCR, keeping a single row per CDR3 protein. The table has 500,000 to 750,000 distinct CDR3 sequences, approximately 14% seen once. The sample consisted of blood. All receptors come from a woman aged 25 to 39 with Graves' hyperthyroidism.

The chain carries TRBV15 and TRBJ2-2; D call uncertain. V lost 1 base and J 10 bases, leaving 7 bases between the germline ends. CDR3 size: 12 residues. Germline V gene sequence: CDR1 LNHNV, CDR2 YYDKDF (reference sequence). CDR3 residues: CATSRAFEELFF. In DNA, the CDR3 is TGTGCCACCAGCAGAGCCTTTGAGGAGCTGTTTTTT. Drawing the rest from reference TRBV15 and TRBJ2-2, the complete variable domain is DAMVIQNPRYQVTQFGKPVTLSCSQTLNHNVMYWYQQKSSQAPKLLFHYYDKDFNNEADTPDNFQSRRPNTSFCFLDIRSPGLGDTAMYLCATSRAFEELFFGEGSRLTVL.

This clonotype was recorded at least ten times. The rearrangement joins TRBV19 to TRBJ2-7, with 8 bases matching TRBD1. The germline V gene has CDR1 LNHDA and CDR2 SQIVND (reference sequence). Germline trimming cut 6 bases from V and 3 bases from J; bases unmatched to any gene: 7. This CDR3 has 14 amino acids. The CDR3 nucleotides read TGTGCCAGTAGCTACGGACAGGGAAACTACGAGCAGTACTTC. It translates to CASSYGQGNYEQYF. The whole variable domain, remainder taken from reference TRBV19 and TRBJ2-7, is DGGITQSPKYLFRKEGQNVTLSCEQNLNHDAMYWYRQDPGQGLRLIYYSQIVNDFQKGDIAEGYSVSREKKESFPLTVTSAQKNPTAFYLCASSYGQGNYEQYFGPGTRLTVT.

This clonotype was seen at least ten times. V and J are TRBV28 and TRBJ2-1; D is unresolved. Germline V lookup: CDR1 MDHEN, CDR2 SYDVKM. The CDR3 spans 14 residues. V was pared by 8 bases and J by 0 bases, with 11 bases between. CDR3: CASYGPTSYNEQFF. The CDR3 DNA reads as TGTGCCAGCTATGGTCCTACCTCCTACAATGAGCAGTTCTTC.

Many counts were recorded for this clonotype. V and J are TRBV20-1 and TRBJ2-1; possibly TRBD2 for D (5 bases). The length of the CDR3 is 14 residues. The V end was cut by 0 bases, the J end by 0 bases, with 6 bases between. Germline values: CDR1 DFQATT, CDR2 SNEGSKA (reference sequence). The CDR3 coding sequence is TGCAGTGCTAGAGAAGCGGTCTCCTACAATGAGCAGTTCTTC. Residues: CSAREAVSYNEQFF.

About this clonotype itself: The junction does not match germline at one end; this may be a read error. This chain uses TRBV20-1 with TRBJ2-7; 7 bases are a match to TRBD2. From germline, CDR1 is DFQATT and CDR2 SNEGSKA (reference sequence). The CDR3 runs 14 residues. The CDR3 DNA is TGCAGTGCTAGGAGGGCGGGAGTGGAGTACGAGCGGTACTTC. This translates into CSARRAGVEYERYF.

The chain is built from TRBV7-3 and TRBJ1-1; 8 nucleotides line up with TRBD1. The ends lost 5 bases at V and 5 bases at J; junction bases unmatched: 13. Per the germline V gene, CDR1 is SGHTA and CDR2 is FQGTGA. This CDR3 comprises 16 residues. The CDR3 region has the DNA TGTGCCAGCAGCCCTGATTCCGGGACAGGTAAGACTGAAGCTTTCTTT. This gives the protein CASSPDSGTGKTEAFF.

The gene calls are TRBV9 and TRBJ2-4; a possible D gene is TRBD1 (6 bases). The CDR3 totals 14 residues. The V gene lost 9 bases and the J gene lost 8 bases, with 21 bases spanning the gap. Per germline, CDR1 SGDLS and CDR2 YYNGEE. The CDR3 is CAITSTTGEDIQYF. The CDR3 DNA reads TGTGCCATCACGTCCACGACAGGCGAAGACATTCAGTACTTC.

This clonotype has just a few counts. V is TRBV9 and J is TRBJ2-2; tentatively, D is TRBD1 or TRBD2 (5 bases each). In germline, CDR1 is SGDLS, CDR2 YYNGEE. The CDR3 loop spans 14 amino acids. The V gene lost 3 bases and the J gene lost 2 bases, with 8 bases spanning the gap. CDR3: CASSARDNTGELFF. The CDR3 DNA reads TGTGCCAGCAGCGCCCGGGACAACACCGGGGAGCTGTTTTTT.

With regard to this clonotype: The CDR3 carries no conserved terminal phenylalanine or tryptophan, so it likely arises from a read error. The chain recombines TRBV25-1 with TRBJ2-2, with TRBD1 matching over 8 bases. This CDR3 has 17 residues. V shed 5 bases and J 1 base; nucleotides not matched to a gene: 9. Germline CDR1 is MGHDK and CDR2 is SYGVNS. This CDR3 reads CASSPSLGTGNTGELFS. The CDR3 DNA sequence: TGTGCCAGCAGTCCCTCGTTAGGGACAGGGAACACCGGGGAGCTGTTTTCT.

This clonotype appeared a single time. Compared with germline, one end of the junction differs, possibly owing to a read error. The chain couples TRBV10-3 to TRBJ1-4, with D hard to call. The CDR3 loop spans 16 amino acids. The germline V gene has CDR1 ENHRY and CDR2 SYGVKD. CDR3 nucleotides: TGTGCCATCAGTGCTTACAGCCCGAAGACTGGGGAAAAACTGATTTTT. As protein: CAISAYSPKTGEKLIF.

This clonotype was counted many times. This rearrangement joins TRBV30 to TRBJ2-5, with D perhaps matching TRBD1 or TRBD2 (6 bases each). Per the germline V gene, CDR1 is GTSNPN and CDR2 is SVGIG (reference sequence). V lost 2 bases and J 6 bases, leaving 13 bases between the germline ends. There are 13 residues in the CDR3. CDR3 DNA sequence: TGTGCCTGGAGTCGTGGGGGGCGGAAGACCCAGTACTTC. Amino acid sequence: CAWSRGGRKTQYF.

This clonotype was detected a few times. Here the CDR3 reads CASSYSGGFEKLFF. The CDR3, as DNA: TGTGCCAGCAGTTACTCAGGGGGCTTTGAAAAACTGTTTTTT. The genes are TRBV6-5 and TRBJ1-4; 7 bases agree with TRBD1. The length of the CDR3 is 14 residues. J lost 7 bases, V lost 0 bases, and 2 bases had no gene match. Germline V gene data show CDR1 as MNHEY and CDR2 as SVGAGI.

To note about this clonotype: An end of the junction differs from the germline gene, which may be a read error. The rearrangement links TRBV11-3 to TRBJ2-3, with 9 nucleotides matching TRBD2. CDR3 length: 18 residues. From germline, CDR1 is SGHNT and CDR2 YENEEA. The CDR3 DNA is TGTGCCAGCAGCCGAGGCAGGGGAGCCGGGACTAGCAGAGATACGCAGTATTTT. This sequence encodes CASSRGRGAGTSRDTQYF.

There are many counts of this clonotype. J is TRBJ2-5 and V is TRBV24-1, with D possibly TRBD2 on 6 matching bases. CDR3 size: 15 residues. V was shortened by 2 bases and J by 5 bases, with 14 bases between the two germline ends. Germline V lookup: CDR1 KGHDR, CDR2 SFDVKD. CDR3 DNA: TGTGCCACCAGTGATTCGGGGGATCCGAGGGAGACCCAGTACTTC. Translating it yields CATSDSGDPRETQYF.

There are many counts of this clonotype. Here the CDR3 DNA reads TGCGCCAGCAGCTTGCGTGCTAGCGGGAGCGTTCCGTCTAGCACAGATACGCAGTATTTT. Protein: CASSLRASGSVPSSTDTQYF. The rearrangement links TRBV5-1 to TRBJ2-3, with 10 positions matching TRBD2. V lost 1 base and J lost 0; bases outside the gene matches: 14. CDR1 is SGHRS and CDR2 is YFSETQ in the germline V gene. This CDR3 contains 20 residues.

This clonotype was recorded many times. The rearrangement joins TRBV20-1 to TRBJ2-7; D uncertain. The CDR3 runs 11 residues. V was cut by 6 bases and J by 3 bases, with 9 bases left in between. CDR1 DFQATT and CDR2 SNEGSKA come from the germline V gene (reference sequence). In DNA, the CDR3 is TGCAGTGCCCCTCATGGCTACGAGCAGTACTTC. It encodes CSAPHGYEQYF.

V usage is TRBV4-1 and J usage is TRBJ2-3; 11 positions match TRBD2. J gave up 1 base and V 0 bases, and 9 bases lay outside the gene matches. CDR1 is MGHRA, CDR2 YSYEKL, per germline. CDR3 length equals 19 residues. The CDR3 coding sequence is TGCGCCAGCAGCCAAGAAGGTTCCGGGACTAGCGGCCGCACAGATACGCAGTATTTT. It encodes CASSQEGSGTSGRTDTQYF.

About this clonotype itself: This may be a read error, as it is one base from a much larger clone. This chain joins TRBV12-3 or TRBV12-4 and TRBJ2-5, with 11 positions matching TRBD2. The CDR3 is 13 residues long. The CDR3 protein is CATSGTGQETRYF. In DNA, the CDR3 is TGTGCGACTAGCGGGACCGGCCAAGAGACCCGGTACTTC.

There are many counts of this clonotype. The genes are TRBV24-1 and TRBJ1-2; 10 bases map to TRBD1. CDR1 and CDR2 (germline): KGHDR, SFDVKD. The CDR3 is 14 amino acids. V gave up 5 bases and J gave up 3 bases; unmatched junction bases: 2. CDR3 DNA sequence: TGTGCCACCAGTGGGGACAGGGGTTACTATGGCTACACCTTC. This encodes CATSGDRGYYGYTF.

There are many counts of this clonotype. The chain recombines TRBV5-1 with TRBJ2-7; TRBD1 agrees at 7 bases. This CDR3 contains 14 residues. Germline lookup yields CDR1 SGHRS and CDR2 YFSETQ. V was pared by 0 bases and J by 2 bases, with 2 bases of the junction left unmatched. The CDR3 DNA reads TGCGCCAGCAGCTTGGAGGGGACAGCCTACGAGCAGTACTTC. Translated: CASSLEGTAYEQYF.

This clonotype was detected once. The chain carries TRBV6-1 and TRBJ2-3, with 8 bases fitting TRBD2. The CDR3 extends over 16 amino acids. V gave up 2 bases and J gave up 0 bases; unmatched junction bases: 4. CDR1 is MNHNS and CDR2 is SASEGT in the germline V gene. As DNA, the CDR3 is TGTGCCAGCAGTGAACTGGCTAGCGGGAGCACAGATACGCAGTATTTT. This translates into CASSELASGSTDTQYF.

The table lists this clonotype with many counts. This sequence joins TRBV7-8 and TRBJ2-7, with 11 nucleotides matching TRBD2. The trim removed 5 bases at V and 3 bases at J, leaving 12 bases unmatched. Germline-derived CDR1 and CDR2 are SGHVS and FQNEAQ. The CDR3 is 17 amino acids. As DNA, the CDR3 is TGTGCCAGCAGCCTCCAACTAGCGGGAGATCTCATCTACGAGCAGTACTTC. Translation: CASSLQLAGDLIYEQYF.

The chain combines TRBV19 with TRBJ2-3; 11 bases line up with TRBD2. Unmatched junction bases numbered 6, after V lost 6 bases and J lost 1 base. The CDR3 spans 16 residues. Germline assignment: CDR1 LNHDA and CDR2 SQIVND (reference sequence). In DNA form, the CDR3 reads TGTGCCAGTAGACTAGCGGGAGAGGGTGGCACAGATACGCAGTATTTT. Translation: CASRLAGEGGTDTQYF.

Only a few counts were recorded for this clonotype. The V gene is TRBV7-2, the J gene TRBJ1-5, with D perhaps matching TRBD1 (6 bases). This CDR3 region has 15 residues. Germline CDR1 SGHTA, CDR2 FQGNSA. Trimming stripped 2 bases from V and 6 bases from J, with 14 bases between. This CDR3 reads CASSLYGGASQPQHF. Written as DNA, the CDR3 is TGTGCCAGCAGCTTATATGGGGGCGCGTCTCAGCCCCAGCATTTT.

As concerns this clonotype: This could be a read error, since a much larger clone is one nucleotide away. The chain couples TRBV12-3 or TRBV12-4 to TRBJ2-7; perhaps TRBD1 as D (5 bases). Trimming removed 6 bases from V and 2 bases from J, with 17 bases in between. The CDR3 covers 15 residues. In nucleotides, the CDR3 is TGTGCCAGCAGCGGCAGGGATACTTCACCCTACGAGCAGTACTTC. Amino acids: CASSGRDTSPYEQYF.

The CDR3: CASSPGSNLGAFF. The CDR3 region has the DNA TGTGCCAGCAGCCCGGGGTCGAATTTAGGGGCTTTCTTT. The rearrangement joins TRBV3-1 to TRBJ1-1; D gene uncertain. CDR3 size: 13 residues. Germline lookup yields CDR1 LGHDT and CDR2 YNNKEL (reference sequence). V was trimmed by 4 bases and J by 11 bases, leaving 17 bases between them.

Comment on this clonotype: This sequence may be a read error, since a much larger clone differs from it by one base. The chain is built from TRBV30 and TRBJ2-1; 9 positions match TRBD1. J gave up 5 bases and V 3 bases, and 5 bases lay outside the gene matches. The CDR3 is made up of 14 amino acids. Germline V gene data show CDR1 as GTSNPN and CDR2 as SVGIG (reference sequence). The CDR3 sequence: CAWRRTGVNNEQFF. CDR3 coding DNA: TGTGCCTGGAGGAGGACAGGGGTTAACAATGAGCAGTTCTTC.